These 30 T cell receptor beta chains were sequenced from one sample in a study of T-cell reconstitution after alpha-beta-depleted transplantation in children. The TCRbeta library incorporated unique molecular identifiers. TCRdb reprocessed the PCR reads via MiXCR and lists one record per CDR3 protein. The sample shows roughly 400,000 distinct CDR3 sequences, just over 20% of them seen only once. Sequencing was performed on PBMCs from the stem cell graft donor, taken from the stem cell graft. The receptors were sampled from a human donor who donated a stem cell graft to a child with acute myeloid leukemia.

V gene TRBV6-1 combines with J gene TRBJ2-3, with 11 bases lining up with TRBD2. The CDR3 sequence is 14 residues long. Germline CDR1 is MNHNS and CDR2 is SASEGT. The J segment lost 2 bases and the V segment lost 6 bases, leaving 1 base of the junction unmatched. The CDR3 DNA reads as TGTGCCAGCAGGACTAGCGGGACCACAGATACGCAGTATTTT. This codes for CASRTSGTTDTQYF.

The V gene is TRBV29-1, the J gene TRBJ2-5, with 8 nucleotides matching TRBD1. The CDR3 is made up of 13 amino acids. J lost 5 bases, V lost 6 bases, and 8 bases had no gene match. Germline loops: CDR1 SQVTM, CDR2 ANQGSEA. This chain's CDR3 is CSVAQGARETQYF. For the CDR3, the DNA is TGCAGCGTCGCTCAGGGGGCTCGGGAGACCCAGTACTTC. The whole variable domain, filled in from reference TRBV29-1 and TRBJ2-5, reads SAVISQKPSRDICQRGTSLTIQCQVDSQVTMMFWYRQQPGQSLTLIATANQGSEATYESGFVIDKFPISRPNLTFSTLTVSNMSPEDSSIYLCSVAQGARETQYFGPGTRLLVL.

This clonotype was detected only a few times. V is TRBV29-1 and J is TRBJ2-1; possible D gene TRBD2, 5 bases. CDR1 is SQVTM, CDR2 ANQGSEA, per germline. The CDR3 has 17 amino acids. V lost 0 bases and J 0 bases, leaving 15 bases between the germline ends. The chain's CDR3 is CSVEDNGRTSSYNEQFF. CDR3 nucleotide sequence: TGCAGCGTTGAAGATAATGGGAGAACTTCCTCCTACAATGAGCAGTTCTTC.

This clonotype has more than one count but fewer than ten. The V call is TRBV29-1, the J call TRBJ2-2, with D perhaps matching TRBD1 or TRBD2 (5 bases each). The CDR3 covers 13 residues. The V gene's germline CDR1 is SQVTM and CDR2 ANQGSEA. V was clipped by 6 bases and J by 0 bases, with 8 bases between them. The CDR3 spells CSVGTANTGELFF. In DNA, the CDR3 is TGCAGCGTAGGGACGGCGAACACCGGGGAGCTGTTTTTT.

The CDR3, as DNA: TGTGCCAGCAGTTTGGCGGACAGGGCGCCTGGCGAGCAGTACTTC. Translating it yields CASSLADRAPGEQYF. The rearrangement joins TRBV12-3 or TRBV12-4 to TRBJ2-7; TRBD1 agrees at 8 bases. This CDR3 comprises 15 residues. V shed 3 bases, J shed 6 bases, and the junction held 10 bases outside the gene matches.

This clonotype occurred a few times. V and J are TRBV29-1 and TRBJ2-1, with TRBD2 matching over 7 bases. Germline V gene lookup returns CDR1 SQVTM and CDR2 ANQGSEA. Trimming removed 8 bases from V and 0 bases from J; junction bases left unmatched: 13. The CDR3 length is 16 residues. CDR3 in amino acids: CSTGGTTRSSYNEQFF. The CDR3 DNA is TGCAGCACGGGAGGTACAACCCGGAGCTCCTACAATGAGCAGTTCTTC.

This clonotype was counted a few times. The chain joins TRBV7-9 to TRBJ2-5; a possible D gene is TRBD2 (6 bases). The V end lost 6 bases, the J end lost 0 bases, and 17 bases lay between the germline ends. Germline-derived CDR1 and CDR2 are SEHNR and FQNEAQ (reference sequence). The CDR3 covers 16 residues. The CDR3 DNA reads TGTGCCAGCAGTCGAACAGGAGGGAAGTACCAAGAGACCCAGTACTTC. It is translated as CASSRTGGKYQETQYF.

The chain combines TRBV2 with TRBJ2-7, with D uncertain. Germline lookup yields CDR1 SNHLY and CDR2 FYNNEI. The CDR3 has 14 amino acids. The germline V and J ends were trimmed by 5 bases and 0 bases, with 11 bases remaining between them. CDR3 bases: TGTGCCAGCAGTTCTACCGAGAGCTCCTACGAGCAGTACTTC. Protein: CASSSTESSYEQYF.

The chain uses TRBV7-2 and TRBJ2-3, with a tentative D call TRBD2 (5 bases). With 0 bases removed from V and 7 bases from J, the gap between germline ends came to 14 bases. Germline V gene sequence: CDR1 SGHTA, CDR2 FQGNSA. The CDR3 is 15 amino acids. The CDR3, as DNA: TGTGCCAGCAGCTTAGCGGCCGGGAAGGCGTATACGCAGTATTTT. It translates to CASSLAAGKAYTQYF.

This clonotype was counted many times. The chain carries TRBV7-9 and TRBJ1-2, with TRBD1 as a possible D gene (5 bases). Germline V lookup: CDR1 SEHNR, CDR2 FQNEAQ (reference sequence). With 5 bases removed from V and 7 bases from J, the gap between germline ends came to 23 bases. The CDR3 sequence is 16 residues long. The CDR3 spells CASSTSNGLGASGYTF. CDR3 bases: TGTGCCAGCAGCACCAGTAATGGACTTGGGGCTTCTGGCTACACCTTC.

This clonotype was counted between two and nine times. The J gene is TRBJ2-5, the V gene TRBV9; D not resolved. The V gene's germline CDR1 is SGDLS and CDR2 YYNGEE. This CDR3 has 14 amino acids. V was cut by 4 bases and J by 0 bases, with 10 bases left in between. The CDR3 protein is CASSPTPYQETQYF. DNA of the CDR3: TGTGCCAGCAGCCCTACACCGTACCAAGAGACCCAGTACTTC.

V and J are TRBV6-1 and TRBJ2-5; TRBD1 agrees at 8 bases. Germline values: CDR1 MNHNS, CDR2 SASEGT. This CDR3 contains 15 residues. V lost 6 bases and J lost 5; bases outside the gene matches: 11. CDR3 coding DNA: TGTGCCAGCAGACAGGACAGGGTAGGGGGGGAGACCCAGTACTTC. Its translation: CASRQDRVGGETQYF.

The chain joins TRBV6-4 to TRBJ2-7; D is undetermined. V shed 5 bases and J shed 1 base, with 15 bases lying between them. The CDR3 is 15 residues long. Per the germline V gene, CDR1 is MRHNA and CDR2 is SNTAGT. The CDR3 sequence is CASSPDTWSSYEQYF. As DNA, the CDR3 is TGTGCCAGCAGTCCCGACACCTGGAGTTCCTACGAGCAGTACTTC.

This clonotype occurred a few times. CDR3 coding DNA: TGTGCCACCCAGGGACAGATAAATCAGCCCCAGCATTTT. As protein: CATQGQINQPQHF. The chain combines TRBV24-1 with TRBJ1-5; 7 bases align to TRBD1. The CDR3 runs to 13 residues. J gave up 4 bases and V 9 bases, and 5 bases lay outside the gene matches. The germline CDR1 and CDR2 sequences are KGHDR and SFDVKD.

This clonotype was counted only a few times. V and J are TRBV12-3 or TRBV12-4 and TRBJ2-7; 9 nucleotides agree with TRBD1. V lost 5 bases to trimming and J lost 7 bases; unmatched junction nucleotides: 12. The CDR3 is 15 amino acids. The CDR3 loop is CASSLDAGTGREQYF. The CDR3 DNA is TGTGCCAGCAGTCTCGACGCCGGGACAGGGCGGGAGCAGTACTTC.

Details on this clonotype: One base away lies a much larger clone, so this may be a sequencing read error. The CDR3 protein is CRIRLGLAGALNTQYF. Written as DNA, the CDR3 is TGCAGAATACGCCTGGGACTAGCGGGAGCCTTGAATACGCAGTATTTT. The gene calls are TRBV29-1 and TRBJ2-3; TRBD2 matches at 14 bases. Germline V gene lookup returns CDR1 SQVTM and CDR2 ANQGSEA. The CDR3 is 16 amino acids.

The chain employs TRBV25-1 and TRBJ2-7; 11 bases match TRBD2. Germline lookup yields CDR1 MGHDK and CDR2 SYGVNS. The CDR3 extends over 16 amino acids. Losses at the gene ends were 4 bases for V and 0 bases for J; bases not matched to a gene: 5. The CDR3: CASSGSSGRSSYEQYF. The CDR3 region has the DNA TGTGCCAGCAGTGGCTCTAGCGGGAGGAGCTCCTACGAGCAGTACTTC.

This chain uses TRBV20-1 with TRBJ1-1; D gene ambiguous. Per the germline V gene, CDR1 is DFQATT and CDR2 is SNEGSKA (reference sequence). The CDR3 spans 13 residues. The V end was cut by 7 bases, the J end by 6 bases, with 18 bases between. The CDR3 sequence: CSGREVGVPEAFF. The CDR3 region has the DNA TGCAGTGGGAGGGAGGTTGGGGTACCTGAAGCTTTCTTT.

This chain joins TRBV28 and TRBJ2-1; no definite D call. V lost 3 bases and J 3 bases, leaving 15 bases between the germline ends. The germline CDR1 and CDR2 sequences are MDHEN and SYDVKM. This CDR3 is 16 amino acids long. The CDR3 DNA reads TGTGCCAGCAGTTTGATTCCCTCTGGGATCTACAATGAGCAGTTCTTC. Translation gives CASSLIPSGIYNEQFF.

The chain combines TRBV12-3 or TRBV12-4 with TRBJ2-7, with TRBD2 as a possible D gene (6 bases). The CDR3 is 15 residues long. Trimming shortened V by 6 bases and J by 4 bases, and 19 bases separated the two germline ends. The CDR3 loop reads CASSPMGGSGYEQYF. CDR3 sequence (DNA): TGTGCCAGCAGCCCTATGGGGGGTTCAGGATACGAGCAGTACTTC.

DNA of the CDR3: TGTGCCTGGAGTATGGGAAATGAAGCTTTCTTT. Amino acids: CAWSMGNEAFF. The V gene is TRBV30, the J gene TRBJ1-1; the D is unclear. The CDR3 is 11 residues long. The V end was cut by 2 bases, the J end by 7 bases, with 8 bases between. Germline-derived CDR1 and CDR2 are GTSNPN and SVGIG (reference sequence).

The chain joins TRBV4-3 to TRBJ1-2; perhaps TRBD1 as D (6 bases). CDR1 is LGHNA, CDR2 YSLEER, per germline. V lost 4 bases to trimming and J lost 2 bases, with 14 bases between them. CDR3 size: 15 residues. The CDR3 region has the DNA TGCGCCAGCAGCCTATGGACAGAACCGAACTATGGCTACACCTTC. It codes for CASSLWTEPNYGYTF.

The chain couples TRBV28 to TRBJ2-7; 9 bases match TRBD1. The CDR3 sequence is 16 residues long. The V gene end was trimmed by 5 bases and the J gene end by 2 bases; junction bases not matched to a gene: 10. Germline V gene sequence: CDR1 MDHEN, CDR2 SYDVKM. The CDR3 coding sequence is TGTGCCAGCAGTACTCCGGGACAGGGAACACCCTACGAGCAGTACTTC. It codes for CASSTPGQGTPYEQYF.

This clonotype has only a few counts. The chain recombines TRBV27 with TRBJ2-2, with 7 bases aligning to TRBD1. Germline CDR1 reads MNHEY; CDR2 reads SMNVEV (reference sequence). The CDR3 runs 13 residues. The trim removed 6 bases at V and 5 bases at J, leaving 3 bases unmatched. The CDR3 bases are TGTGCCAGCAGGACAGGGAGTACCGGGGAGCTGTTTTTT. It encodes CASRTGSTGELFF.

The V and J genes are TRBV27 and TRBJ2-3; 12 bases are a match to TRBD2. With 5 bases clipped from V and 6 bases from J, the junction kept 9 bases outside the gene matches. In germline, CDR1 is MNHEY, CDR2 SMNVEV (reference sequence). The length of the CDR3 is 16 residues. The CDR3 protein is CASSRRLAGEGDTQYF. The CDR3 coding sequence is TGTGCCAGCAGTCGCCGACTAGCGGGAGAGGGGGATACGCAGTATTTT.

The J gene is TRBJ1-2, the V gene TRBV20-1; D is possibly TRBD1 (6 bases). With 3 bases removed from V and 6 bases from J, the gap between germline ends came to 14 bases. Germline lookup yields CDR1 DFQATT and CDR2 SNEGSKA (reference sequence). CDR3 length: 13 amino acids. CDR3 nucleotides: TGCAGTGCTAGGGCCGGGCCAGGGGATGGCTACACCTTC. This gives the protein CSARAGPGDGYTF.

This sequence joins TRBV12-3 or TRBV12-4 and TRBJ2-3; D tentatively fits TRBD1 or TRBD2 (5 bases each). The ends were cut back, 8 bases at V and 4 bases at J, with 19 bases in the middle. This CDR3 region has 15 residues. The CDR3 sequence is CASRPPLAGSDTQYF. In DNA, the CDR3 is TGTGCCAGCCGGCCCCCGCTAGCAGGGTCAGATACGCAGTATTTT.

The rearrangement links TRBV6-5 to TRBJ2-7; D possibly uses TRBD1 or TRBD2 (7 bases each). Per the germline V gene, CDR1 is MNHEY and CDR2 is SVGAGI. This CDR3 contains 12 residues. V gave up 10 bases and J gave up 3 bases, with 13 bases separating them. DNA of the CDR3: TGTGCCACGCAGGGGGGGGGCTACGAGCAGTACTTC. This translates into CATQGGGYEQYF.

The chain joins TRBV7-6 to TRBJ2-1; weak D call: TRBD1 (6 bases). Germline loops: CDR1 SGHVS, CDR2 FNYEAQ. The CDR3 totals 14 residues. The V end lost 5 bases, the J end lost 6 bases, and 14 bases lay between the germline ends. DNA of the CDR3: TGTGCCAGCAGCCTTAAGGCCAGGGGCAATGAGCAGTTCTTC. Translated: CASSLKARGNEQFF.

The chain joins TRBV10-3 to TRBJ1-1, with 12 bases that match TRBD1. The CDR3 is made up of 15 amino acids. Losses at the gene ends were 6 bases for V and 6 bases for J; bases not matched to a gene: 8. CDR1 and CDR2 (germline): ENHRY, SYGVKD. CDR3 in DNA: TGTGCCATCAGCGATCCCGGGACAGGGGGCTCTGAAGCTTTCTTT. This translates into CAISDPGTGGSEAFF.